These 19 T cell receptor beta chains were all obtained from the same sample, sequenced in a study of blood T cell repertoires in COVID-19 (dated by TCRdb to 2020 to 2021). Library method: the immunoSEQ multiplex PCR assay. In its TCRdb copy, this immuneACCESS table keeps in-frame sequences only and misses some clones. Where compared with another copy, unresolved V genes explain less than half of these, and the others have no known cause. Recorded for this sample are 90,000 to 100,000 clones; 65% to 85% of them occurred a single time. Roughly 2.1% of the sample rests with the top ten. Input material: peripheral blood. These receptors all come from a man in his sixties or seventies with active or convalescent COVID-19.

This chain connects TRBV19 to TRBJ2-3; D might be TRBD1 (6 bases). Per the germline V gene, CDR1 is LNHDA and CDR2 is SQIVND (reference sequence). The V and J ends lost 6 bases and 3 bases respectively, with 16 bases between them. CDR3 size: 15 residues. The CDR3 is CASSTQGVYTDTQYF. CDR3 DNA sequence: TGTGCCAGTAGCACACAGGGAGTATATACAGATACGCAGTATTTT.

This clone has only one observation. The chain carries TRBV5-4 and TRBJ1-1, with D perhaps TRBD1 (5 bases). The CDR3 extends over 14 amino acids. Germline values: CDR1 SGHNT, CDR2 YYREEE (reference sequence). V lost 0 bases to trimming and J lost 4 bases, with 10 bases between them. This CDR3 reads CASSLAGLSTEAFF. CDR3 in DNA: TGTGCCAGCAGCTTGGCAGGGCTTAGCACTGAAGCTTTCTTT.

This chain joins TRBV6-2 or TRBV6-3 and TRBJ2-6; 12 nucleotides line up with TRBD1. CDR1 is MNHEY, CDR2 SVGEGT, per germline. Trimming removed 5 bases from V and 4 bases from J; junction bases left unmatched: 6. The CDR3 is made up of 17 amino acids. The DNA of the CDR3 is TGTGCCAGCAGTACGGGACAGGGGGCGACCGGGGCCAACGTCCTGACTTTC. Protein product: CASSTGQGATGANVLTF.

This clone has a handful of counts. The chain links TRBV30 to TRBJ2-7, with a tentative D call TRBD2 (5 bases). This CDR3 has 13 residues. Germline CDR1 GTSNPN, CDR2 SVGIG (reference sequence). V gave up 4 bases and J gave up 1 base, with 11 bases separating them. This CDR3 reads CAWNLRASYEQYF. The CDR3 DNA follows: TGTGCCTGGAATTTGAGGGCGTCCTACGAGCAGTACTTC.

The chain has TRBV18 and TRBJ1-2; 9 bases are shared with TRBD1. Germline V gene lookup returns CDR1 KGHSH and CDR2 LQKENI. The V gene end was trimmed by 1 base and the J gene end by 8 bases; junction bases not matched to a gene: 2. CDR3 length: 13 residues. The CDR3 DNA reads as TGTGCCAGCTCACCACGACAGGGGGAAGGCTACACCTTC. This sequence encodes CASSPRQGEGYTF.

The chain has TRBV11-3 and TRBJ2-7, with 9 bases fitting TRBD1. Unmatched junction bases numbered 11, after V lost 6 bases and J lost 2 bases. The length of the CDR3 is 16 residues. Looked up from germline, CDR1 is SGHNT and CDR2 is YENEEA. As DNA, the CDR3 is TGTGCCAGCAGGTCTCTCTGGGACAGGGATCCCTACGAGCAGTACTTC. It encodes CASRSLWDRDPYEQYF.

This clone was observed a few times. The V call is TRBV5-1, the J call TRBJ2-1, with TRBD2 matching 13 bases. J gave up 6 bases and V 1 base, and 4 bases lay outside the gene matches. The CDR3 has 16 amino acids. Germline assignment: CDR1 SGHRS and CDR2 YFSETQ. The CDR3 is CASSLKGTSGVNEQFF. The CDR3 region has the DNA TGCGCCAGCAGCTTGAAGGGGACTAGCGGGGTCAATGAGCAGTTCTTC.

The chain recombines TRBV7-2 with TRBJ2-5; 7 bases line up with TRBD2. This CDR3 is 14 amino acids long. Trimming cost V 1 base and J 7 bases; bases outside gene matches: 6. Germline lookup yields CDR1 SGHTA and CDR2 FQGNSA. For the CDR3, the DNA is TGTGCCAGCAGCTTAGGGCAGGGAGGGGCGACCCAGTACTTC. Protein product: CASSLGQGGATQYF.

This clone was observed once. The rearrangement uses TRBV28 and TRBJ2-2, with D possibly being TRBD1 (6 bases). V shed 3 bases and J shed 3 bases, with 8 bases lying between them. This CDR3 region has 14 residues. Germline V gene lookup returns CDR1 MDHEN and CDR2 SYDVKM. The CDR3 here is CASSFGGHTGELFF. The CDR3 DNA reads TGTGCCAGCAGTTTTGGGGGCCACACCGGGGAGCTGTTTTTT.

This clone was seen more than once but under ten times. The chain links TRBV3-1 (or the pseudogene TRBV3-2) to TRBJ1-5; D remains unclear. Germline V gives CDR1 LGHDT, CDR2 YNNKEL (reference sequence). V gave up 4 bases and J gave up 5 bases, with 6 bases separating them. This CDR3 has 12 amino acids. The CDR3 region has the DNA TGTGCCAGCAGCCCCAGGCATCAGCCCCAGCATTTT. The encoded protein is CASSPRHQPQHF.

The chain recombines TRBV3-1 (or the pseudogene TRBV3-2) with TRBJ1-1; possible D gene TRBD1, 6 bases. The length of the CDR3 is 12 residues. Looked up from germline, CDR1 is LGHDT and CDR2 is YNNKEL (reference sequence). V was cut by 1 base and J by 6 bases, with 6 bases left in between. The CDR3 DNA follows: TGTGCCAGCAGCCAAGCAGGGGCTGAAGCTTTCTTT. This encodes CASSQAGAEAFF.

J is TRBJ2-7 and V is TRBV11-1; 7 nucleotides align to TRBD2. V shed 4 bases, J shed 8 bases, and the junction held 11 bases outside the gene matches. This CDR3 is built from 14 residues. The germline gives CDR1 SGHAT, CDR2 FQDESV (reference sequence). CDR3 loop: CASSSGLGVAKQYF. The CDR3 DNA is TGTGCCAGCAGCTCAGGACTAGGGGTTGCGAAGCAGTACTTC.

The CDR3: CASSSTSRGTEKETQYF. DNA for the CDR3: TGTGCCAGCAGTTCCACAAGCCGGGGGACAGAAAAAGAGACCCAGTACTTC. The V call is TRBV27, the J call TRBJ2-5, with a weak D call TRBD1 (7 bases). The CDR3 totals 17 residues. Per germline, CDR1 MNHEY and CDR2 SMNVEV (reference sequence). With 4 bases removed from V and 3 bases from J, the gap between germline ends came to 21 bases.

This clone was recorded only once. Germline is not matched at one junction end, which may reflect a read error. V usage is TRBV5-5 and J usage is TRBJ2-3; possible D gene TRBD1, 6 bases. The germline V gene encodes CDR1 SGHKS and CDR2 YYEKEE (reference sequence). The CDR3 is made up of 14 amino acids. The CDR3 loop is CASILDRSTDTQYF. Here the CDR3 DNA reads TGTGCCAGCATCTTGGACAGATCCACAGATACGCAGTATTTT.

The chain joins TRBV28 to TRBJ2-4; 9 positions match TRBD2. V dropped 6 bases and J dropped 8; count of bases not matched to a gene: 5. The CDR3 is 13 residues long. Germline assignment: CDR1 MDHEN and CDR2 SYDVKM. In DNA form, the CDR3 reads TGTGCCAGCAGCCTTAGCGGGGGACACATTCAGTACTTC. Translation: CASSLSGGHIQYF.

The chain recombines TRBV19 with TRBJ1-2; D is unresolved. The CDR3 consists of 11 residues. CDR1 is LNHDA, CDR2 SQIVND, per germline (reference sequence). V lost 6 bases to trimming and J lost 0 bases, with 2 bases between them. Written as DNA, the CDR3 is TGTGCCAGTAGCGCTAACTATGGCTACACCTTC. As protein: CASSANYGYTF. Using reference TRBV19 and TRBJ1-2 for the parts outside the CDR3, the full variable domain is DGGITQSPKYLFRKEGQNVTLSCEQNLNHDAMYWYRQDPGQGLRLIYYSQIVNDFQKGDIAEGYSVSREKKESFPLTVTSAQKNPTAFYLCASSANYGYTFGSGTRLTVV.

The chain recombines TRBV2 with TRBJ2-4; TRBD1 might be the D (5 bases). The germline gives CDR1 SNHLY, CDR2 FYNNEI. Trimming pared 0 bases from V and 0 bases from J, leaving 15 bases between. The CDR3 consists of 18 residues. CDR3 sequence (DNA): TGTGCCAGCAGTGAAGCGCTTCTGGACACTCGAGCCAAAAACATTCAGTACTTC. It translates to CASSEALLDTRAKNIQYF. The complete variable domain, with remaining parts taken from reference TRBV2 and TRBJ2-4, reads EPEVTQTPSHQVTQMGQEVILRCVPISNHLYFYWYRQILGQKVEFLVSFYNNEISEKSEIFDDQFSVERPDGSNFTLKIRSTKLEDSAMYFCASSEALLDTRAKNIQYFGAGTRLSVL.

The CDR3 spells CASSIRQSDRNTF. The CDR3 DNA sequence: TGTGCCAGTAGTATTAGACAGTCGGATCGTAACACCTTC. The V gene is TRBV19, the J gene TRBJ1-2; D might be TRBD1 (5 bases). V gave up 3 bases and J gave up 12 bases, with 17 bases separating them. The CDR3 loop spans 13 amino acids. Germline assignment: CDR1 LNHDA and CDR2 SQIVND (reference sequence).

The rearrangement uses TRBV18 and TRBJ1-1, with D possibly matching TRBD1 (5 bases). There are 12 residues in the CDR3. CDR1 is KGHSH, CDR2 LQKENI, per germline. V was trimmed by 4 bases and J by 6 bases, leaving 9 bases between them. DNA for the CDR3: TGTGCCAGCTCACTACAAGGGGCTGAAGCTTTCTTT. This encodes CASSLQGAEAFF.